Below, 3 T cell receptor beta chains from the same sample are listed, as sequenced in a study of T cells after yellow fever vaccination. TCRdb reprocessed the 5' RACE reads with MiXCR, giving one entry per CDR3 protein. The sample yields a few hundred thousand distinct CDR3 sequences, roughly 4.8% seen once. Here the sequenced sample was CD4+ T cells sorted from PBMCs, taken on the day of the yellow fever booster vaccination. Receptors originate from a man younger than 30 who received the YFV17D yellow fever vaccine.

Only a few counts were recorded for this clonotype. The chain links TRBV4-2 to TRBJ1-5; possible D gene TRBD1, 6 bases. This CDR3 is 15 amino acids long. Germline CDR1 and CDR2: LGHNA and YNFKEQ. Between the trimmed V and J ends, which lost 1 base and 2 bases, there was a span of 9 bases. The CDR3 protein is CASSQVRGGNQPQHF. Here the CDR3 DNA reads TGTGCCAGCAGCCAAGTGAGGGGGGGCAATCAGCCCCAGCATTTT.

V and J are TRBV28 and TRBJ2-1; 7 bases align to TRBD2. Unmatched junction bases numbered 5, after V lost 6 bases and J lost 3 bases. The CDR3 has 14 residues. Germline-derived CDR1 and CDR2 are MDHEN and SYDVKM. The CDR3 region is CASRRDYVYNEQFF. The CDR3 DNA reads TGTGCCAGCAGACGGGACTACGTCTACAATGAGCAGTTCTTC.

This clonotype was recorded at least ten times. The chain carries TRBV4-3 and TRBJ1-6; possible D gene TRBD1, 5 bases. Germline-derived CDR1 and CDR2 are LGHNA and YSLEER. The CDR3 is made up of 15 amino acids. Trimming left V 0 bases short and J 14 bases short, with 17 bases between. The CDR3 protein is CASSQELFGASALHF. The CDR3 DNA sequence: TGCGCCAGCAGCCAAGAATTATTTGGGGCCTCAGCCCTCCACTTT.